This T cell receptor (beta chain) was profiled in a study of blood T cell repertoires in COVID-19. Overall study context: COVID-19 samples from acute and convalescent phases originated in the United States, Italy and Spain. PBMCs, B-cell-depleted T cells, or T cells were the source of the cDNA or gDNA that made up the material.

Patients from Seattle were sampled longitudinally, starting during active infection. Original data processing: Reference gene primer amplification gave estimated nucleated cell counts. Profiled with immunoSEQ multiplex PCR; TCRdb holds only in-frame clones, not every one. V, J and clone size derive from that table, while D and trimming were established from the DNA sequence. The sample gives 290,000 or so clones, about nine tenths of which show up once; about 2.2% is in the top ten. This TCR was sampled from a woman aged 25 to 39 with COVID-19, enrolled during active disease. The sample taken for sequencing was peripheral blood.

DNA for the CDR3: TGTGCCAGCAGCGCCCGACAGGGCGTGATTTCTGAAGCTTTCTTT. Translating it yields CASSARQGVISEAFF. The chain joins TRBV2 to TRBJ1-1; TRBD1 matches at 7 bases. V dropped 6 bases and J dropped 6; count of bases not matched to a gene: 13. Per germline, CDR1 SNHLY and CDR2 FYNNEI. There are 15 residues in the CDR3.